Reported below is one TCR beta chain. This entry comes from a study of cytomegalovirus exposure and HLA in healthy donors. PCR used 60 Vbeta primers and 13 Jbeta primers. Generated by immunoSEQ multiplex PCR, the TCRdb table keeps only in-frame clones and is missing some. Here the sample spans roughly 220,000 clones, about two thirds being singletons. The CDR3 runs 16 residues. Trimming took off 6 bases at V and 5 bases at J, with 19 bases between the two ends. CDR1 and CDR2 (germline): SEHNR, FQNEAQ (reference sequence). Sequencing was performed on PBMCs. The TCR comes from a man aged 40-49 years in good health and CMV-seropositive. This sequence joins TRBV7-9 and TRBJ2-2; D may be TRBD2 (5 bases). CDR3 sequence reads: CASRPPREGRTGELFF. Written as DNA, the CDR3 is TGTGCCAGCAGACCCCCCCGGGAAGGACGGACCGGGGAGCTGTTTTTT.